This is a list of T cell receptor beta chains from one sample in a study of blood T cell repertoires in COVID-19. Sequenced by immunoSEQ multiplex PCR; TCRdb stores in-frame clones only, minus some. The data contain over 55,000 clones, about nine tenths of them singletons. The sample comprised peripheral blood. The receptors come from a man aged 55-75 years with acute or convalescent COVID-19. CDR3s include the opening cysteine and the closing phenylalanine or tryptophan. A D gene is named only where the DNA matches it firmly. Rows give clone size only sometimes, using once, few, many, or a class for an expanded clone.

CDR3aa: CASSTDTSSYNEQFF
CDR3nt: TGCGCCAGCAGCACGGACACGAGCTCCTACAATGAGCAGTTCTTC
len: 15
v_gene: TRBV5-1
d_gene: -
j_gene: TRBJ2-1
abundance: -

CDR3aa: CASSRRTGRTGELFF
CDR3nt: TGTGCCAGCAGTCGGCGGACAGGGCGGACCGGGGAGCTGTTTTTT
len: 15
v_gene: TRBV28
d_gene: TRBD1
j_gene: TRBJ2-2
abundance: -

CDR3aa: CSVALDTVYNSPLHF
CDR3nt: TGCAGCGTAGCATTGGACACGGTGTATAATTCACCCCTCCACTTT
len: 15
v_gene: TRBV29-1
d_gene: -
j_gene: TRBJ1-6
abundance: -

CDR3aa: CASSYSTDRGPSRHYEQYF
CDR3nt: TGTGCCAGCAGTTACTCGACGGACAGGGGCCCTTCTCGGCATTACGAGCAGTACTTC
len: 19
v_gene: TRBV6-2/TRBV6-3
d_gene: TRBD1
j_gene: TRBJ2-7
abundance: -

CDR3aa: CASSLVTSTDTQYF
CDR3nt: TGTGCCAGCAGCTTAGTGACTTCCACAGATACGCAGTATTTT
len: 14
v_gene: TRBV11-3
d_gene: -
j_gene: TRBJ2-3
abundance: -

CDR3aa: CASSYFGTTYEQYF
CDR3nt: TGTGCCAGCAGTTACTTCGGGACAACCTACGAGCAGTACTTC
len: 14
v_gene: TRBV6-5
d_gene: -
j_gene: TRBJ2-7
abundance: -

CDR3aa: CASSVGFGSMNEQFF
CDR3nt: TGTGCCAGCAGCGTAGGATTCGGGAGTATGAATGAGCAGTTCTTC
len: 15
v_gene: TRBV9
d_gene: -
j_gene: TRBJ2-1
abundance: -

CDR3aa: CASSYGDRVDGYTF
CDR3nt: TGTGCCAGCAGTTACGGTGACAGGGTCGATGGCTACACCTTC
len: 14
v_gene: TRBV6-5
d_gene: TRBD1
j_gene: TRBJ1-2
abundance: -

CDR3aa: CASLSQGAGETQYF
CDR3nt: TGTGCCTCTCTGAGCCAGGGGGCCGGGGAGACCCAGTACTTC
len: 14
v_gene: TRBV11-2
d_gene: TRBD1
j_gene: TRBJ2-5
abundance: -

CDR3aa: CASRGQGAGNQPQHF
CDR3nt: TGTGCCAGCCGGGGACAGGGGGCTGGAAATCAGCCCCAGCATTTT
len: 15
v_gene: TRBV6-5
d_gene: TRBD1
j_gene: TRBJ1-5
abundance: -

CDR3aa: CASSFHYEQYF
CDR3nt: TGTGCCAGCAGCTTTCACTACGAGCAGTACTTC
len: 11
v_gene: TRBV7-2
d_gene: -
j_gene: TRBJ2-7
abundance: -

CDR3aa: CASSLIFSGYEQYF
CDR3nt: TGCGCCAGCAGCTTGATTTTTAGCGGCTACGAGCAGTACTTC
len: 14
v_gene: TRBV5-1
d_gene: -
j_gene: TRBJ2-7
abundance: -

CDR3aa: CASSITAGGSHEQYF
CDR3nt: TGTGCCAGCTCAATTACAGCGGGAGGGTCCCACGAGCAGTACTTC
len: 15
v_gene: TRBV18
d_gene: TRBD2
j_gene: TRBJ2-7
abundance: -

CDR3aa: CASSQEQGSNQPQHF
CDR3nt: TGTGCCAGCTCGCAAGAGCAGGGCAGCAATCAGCCCCAGCATTTT
len: 15
v_gene: TRBV18
d_gene: -
j_gene: TRBJ1-5
abundance: -

CDR3aa: CASSEALAGALNQPQHF
CDR3nt: TGTGCCAGCAGTGAAGCGCTTGCAGGGGCCCTCAATCAGCCCCAGCATTTT
len: 17
v_gene: TRBV2
d_gene: -
j_gene: TRBJ1-5
abundance: -

CDR3aa: CASSPGTSGSGETQYF
CDR3nt: TGTGCCAGCAGCCCTGGGACTAGCGGGAGCGGGGAGACCCAGTACTTC
len: 16
v_gene: TRBV5-8
d_gene: TRBD2
j_gene: TRBJ2-5
abundance: -

CDR3aa: CASSLGGTSYEQYF
CDR3nt: TGTGCCAGCAGCTTGGGCGGGACTTCCTACGAGCAGTACTTC
len: 14
v_gene: TRBV11-3
d_gene: -
j_gene: TRBJ2-7
abundance: once

CDR3aa: CASSIYPGVSYEQYF
CDR3nt: TGTGCCAGTAGTATTTACCCGGGAGTTAGCTACGAGCAGTACTTC
len: 15
v_gene: TRBV19
d_gene: -
j_gene: TRBJ2-7
abundance: -

CDR3aa: CASTKTGENSPLHF
CDR3nt: TGTGCCAGCACCAAGACAGGGGAGAATTCACCCCTCCACTTT
len: 14
v_gene: TRBV6-6
d_gene: TRBD1
j_gene: TRBJ1-6
abundance: -

CDR3aa: CASSGEWTGRGYTF
CDR3nt: TGTGCCAGCTCGGGGGAATGGACAGGGCGAGGCTACACCTTC
len: 14
v_gene: TRBV28
d_gene: TRBD1
j_gene: TRBJ1-2
abundance: -

CDR3aa: CASSLGQGPYEQYF
CDR3nt: TGCGCCAGCAGCTTGGGACAGGGACCCTACGAGCAGTACTTC
len: 14
v_gene: TRBV5-1
d_gene: TRBD1
j_gene: TRBJ2-7
abundance: -

CDR3aa: CAWTGGGQAGNTIYF
CDR3nt: TGTGCCTGGACTGGGGGAGGACAGGCTGGAAACACCATATATTTT
len: 15
v_gene: TRBV30
d_gene: TRBD1
j_gene: TRBJ1-3
abundance: -

CDR3aa: CASSLIPHLVTSGTYNEQFF
CDR3nt: TGTGCCAGCAGCTTAATACCCCATTTAGTGACTAGCGGGACCTACAATGAGCAGTTCTTC
len: 20
v_gene: TRBV7-3
d_gene: TRBD2
j_gene: TRBJ2-1
abundance: -

CDR3aa: CASSVDSPGGDGYTF
CDR3nt: TGTGCCAGCAGCGTAGATTCCCCAGGGGGCGATGGCTACACCTTC
len: 15
v_gene: TRBV9
d_gene: TRBD1
j_gene: TRBJ1-2
abundance: -

CDR3aa: CASSLDRVRETQYF
CDR3nt: TGTGCCAGCAGCCTCGACCGGGTACGGGAGACCCAGTACTTC
len: 14
v_gene: TRBV7-8
d_gene: -
j_gene: TRBJ2-5
abundance: few

CDR3aa: CASALRGAGYEQYF
CDR3nt: TGTGCCAGCGCCCTGCGGGGGGCGGGTTACGAGCAGTACTTC
len: 14
v_gene: TRBV28
d_gene: TRBD2
j_gene: TRBJ2-7
abundance: -

CDR3aa: CAWSGVGGTEAFF
CDR3nt: TGTGCCTGGTCAGGGGTTGGGGGCACTGAAGCTTTCTTT
len: 13
v_gene: TRBV30
d_gene: -
j_gene: TRBJ1-1
abundance: -

CDR3aa: CASSLMGLAGRTYEQYF
CDR3nt: TGTGCCAGCAGCTTAATGGGACTAGCGGGCCGCACCTACGAGCAGTACTTC
len: 17
v_gene: TRBV11-3
d_gene: TRBD2
j_gene: TRBJ2-7
abundance: -

CDR3aa: CASIKDGGNYGYTF
CDR3nt: TGTGCCAGCATCAAGGATGGAGGGAACTATGGCTACACCTTC
len: 14
v_gene: TRBV6-5
d_gene: -
j_gene: TRBJ1-2
abundance: -

CDR3aa: CASSHSSGNTIYF
CDR3nt: TGTGCCAGCAGTCACAGCTCTGGAAACACCATATATTTT
len: 13
v_gene: TRBV25-1
d_gene: -
j_gene: TRBJ1-3
abundance: -

CDR3aa: CASSPGENGMNTEAFF
CDR3nt: TGTGCCAGCTCACCGGGCGAGAACGGAATGAACACTGAAGCTTTCTTT
len: 16
v_gene: TRBV18
d_gene: -
j_gene: TRBJ1-1
abundance: -

CDR3aa: CASSWTGVGSQPQHF
CDR3nt: TGTGCCAGCAGCTGGACAGGGGTAGGGAGTCAGCCCCAGCATTTT
len: 15
v_gene: TRBV7-2
d_gene: TRBD1
j_gene: TRBJ1-5
abundance: -

CDR3aa: CASSYSSDYGYTF
CDR3nt: TGTGCCAGCAGTTACTCGTCAGACTATGGCTACACCTTC
len: 13
v_gene: TRBV6-5
d_gene: -
j_gene: TRBJ1-2
abundance: -

CDR3aa: CAWSDQPGTGANVLTF
CDR3nt: TGTGCCTGGAGTGATCAACCGGGAACCGGGGCCAACGTCCTGACTTTC
len: 16
v_gene: TRBV30
d_gene: -
j_gene: TRBJ2-6
abundance: -

CDR3aa: CASSPLGGNSGNTIYF
CDR3nt: TGTGCCAGCAGCCCTCTGGGAGGGAACTCTGGAAACACCATATATTTT
len: 16
v_gene: TRBV7-3
d_gene: -
j_gene: TRBJ1-3
abundance: -

CDR3aa: CASSYSVRGYEQYF
CDR3nt: TGTGCCAGCAGTTACTCAGTACGGGGCTACGAGCAGTACTTC
len: 14
v_gene: TRBV6-5
d_gene: -
j_gene: TRBJ2-7
abundance: -

CDR3aa: CASRDPDRGTEAFF
CDR3nt: TGTGCCAGCAGGGACCCGGACCGGGGCACTGAAGCTTTCTTT
len: 14
v_gene: TRBV3-1/TRBV3-2
d_gene: -
j_gene: TRBJ1-1
abundance: -

CDR3aa: CASSRAGDRVYEQYF
CDR3nt: TGTGCCAGCAGCCGGGCCGGGGACAGGGTCTACGAGCAGTACTTC
len: 15
v_gene: TRBV7-3
d_gene: TRBD1
j_gene: TRBJ2-7
abundance: -

CDR3aa: CASPGPNNSPLHF
CDR3nt: TGCGCCAGCCCAGGGCCGAATAATTCACCCCTCCACTTT
len: 13
v_gene: TRBV10-1
d_gene: -
j_gene: TRBJ1-6
abundance: -

CDR3aa: CASSLDWEGSPLHF
CDR3nt: TGCGCCAGCAGCTTGGACTGGGAGGGCTCACCCCTCCACTTT
len: 14
v_gene: TRBV5-1
d_gene: -
j_gene: TRBJ1-6
abundance: -